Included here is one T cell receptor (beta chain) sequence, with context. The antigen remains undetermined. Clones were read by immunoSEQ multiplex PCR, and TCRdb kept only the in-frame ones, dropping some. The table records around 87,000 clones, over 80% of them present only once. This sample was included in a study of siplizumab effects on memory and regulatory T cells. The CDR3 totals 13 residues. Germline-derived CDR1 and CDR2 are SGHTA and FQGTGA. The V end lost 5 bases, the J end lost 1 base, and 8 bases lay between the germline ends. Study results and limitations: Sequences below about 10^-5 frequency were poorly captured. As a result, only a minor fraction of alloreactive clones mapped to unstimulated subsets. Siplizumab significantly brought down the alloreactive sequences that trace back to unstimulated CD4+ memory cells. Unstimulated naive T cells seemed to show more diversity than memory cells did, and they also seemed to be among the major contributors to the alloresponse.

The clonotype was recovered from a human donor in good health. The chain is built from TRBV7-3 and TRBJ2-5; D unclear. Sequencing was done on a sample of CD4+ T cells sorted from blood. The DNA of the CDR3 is TGTGCCAGCAGCCCCGGGTTCCAAGAGACCCAGTACTTC. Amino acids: CASSPGFQETQYF.